Below, 21 T cell receptor beta chains from the same sample are listed, as sequenced in a study of cytomegalovirus exposure and HLA in healthy donors. Researchers ran the PCR with 60 Vbeta and 13 Jbeta primers. TCRdb keeps only in-frame clones here, not all; method: immunoSEQ multiplex PCR. In the table there are over 150,000 clones, around 80% of which are singletons. The specimen was PBMCs. Source of these receptors: an older woman in good health and CMV-seropositive.

V gene TRBV19 combines with J gene TRBJ2-1; 7 nucleotides match TRBD1. Trimming removed 3 bases from V and 0 bases from J; junction bases left unmatched: 2. CDR3 length: 15 residues. Germline V gene data show CDR1 as LNHDA and CDR2 as SQIVND (reference sequence). CDR3 in DNA: TGTGCCAGTAGTATGACAGGGAGCTCCTACAATGAGCAGTTCTTC. It specifies CASSMTGSSYNEQFF.

The V call is TRBV7-2, the J call TRBJ1-2, with 9 bases lining up with TRBD1. Germline-derived CDR1 and CDR2 are SGHTA and FQGNSA. Trimming removed 5 bases from V and 8 bases from J; junction bases left unmatched: 12. This CDR3 comprises 15 residues. CDR3 protein: CASSPGQGQVGGYTF. The CDR3 nucleotides are TGTGCCAGCAGCCCAGGACAGGGGCAGGTTGGCGGCTACACCTTC.

The genes are TRBV19 and TRBJ2-1; 13 bases are a match to TRBD2. CDR1 and CDR2 (germline): LNHDA, SQIVND (reference sequence). The CDR3 covers 16 residues. J lost 2 bases, V lost 5 bases, and 3 bases had no gene match. The CDR3 protein is CASSRTSGGPYNEQFF. The DNA for the CDR3 is TGTGCCAGTAGTCGGACTAGCGGGGGCCCCTACAATGAGCAGTTCTTC.

The genes are TRBV30 and TRBJ2-7; 8 bases line up with TRBD2. The CDR3 is 12 residues long. In germline, CDR1 is GTSNPN, CDR2 SVGIG (reference sequence). V shed 3 bases and J 5 bases; nucleotides not matched to a gene: 3. The CDR3 DNA is TGTGCCTGGAGCCTAGCGGGCGACGAGCAGTACTTC. It specifies CAWSLAGDEQYF.

This clone has only a few counts. This sequence joins TRBV5-3 and TRBJ2-6; 8 bases match TRBD1. TRBV5-3 is labeled an ORF, and its function is uncertain. Trimming at V came to 2 bases and at J to 1 base, leaving 8 bases not matched to a gene. The CDR3 contains 18 residues. This chain's CDR3 is CARSFLTGVLSGANVLTF. The DNA of the CDR3 is TGTGCCAGAAGCTTTTTGACAGGGGTTCTATCTGGGGCCAACGTCCTGACTTTC.

In this sample, this clone turned up once. The rearrangement uses TRBV27 and TRBJ2-7; tentatively, D is TRBD1 (5 bases). This CDR3 has 12 amino acids. The V gene lost 6 bases and the J gene lost 4 bases, with 10 bases spanning the gap. Germline-derived CDR1 and CDR2 are MNHEY and SMNVEV (reference sequence). CDR3 nucleotides: TGTGCCAGCAGCCTACCAGGGTACGAGCAGTACTTC. This sequence encodes CASSLPGYEQYF.

The genes are TRBV25-1 and TRBJ1-4, with unresolved D. CDR3 size: 14 residues. CDR1 is MGHDK, CDR2 SYGVNS, per germline. V was pared by 8 bases and J by 5 bases, with 15 bases between. The CDR3 DNA is TGTGCCAGCCCGTCCCGGGAGATGAATGAAAAACTGTTTTTT. It is translated as CASPSREMNEKLFF.

This clone appeared a few times. This sequence joins TRBV30 and TRBJ2-1; possibly TRBD2 for D (5 bases). Germline values: CDR1 GTSNPN, CDR2 SVGIG (reference sequence). Trimming removed 1 base from V and 15 bases from J, with 19 bases in between. The length of the CDR3 is 13 residues. CDR3 loop: CAWSAPSGGGSFF. CDR3 DNA: TGTGCCTGGAGTGCCCCATCGGGCGGCGGGTCGTTCTTC.

The CDR3 here is CASSQTGGQPQHF. In DNA, the CDR3 is TGTGCCAGCAGCCAGACAGGGGGGCAGCCCCAGCATTTT. This rearrangement joins TRBV4-2 to TRBJ1-5, with TRBD1 matching over 9 bases. There are 13 residues in the CDR3. J lost 7 bases, V lost 3 bases, and 1 base had no gene match. The V gene's germline CDR1 is LGHNA and CDR2 YNFKEQ.

The sample holds one count of this clone. The genes are TRBV4-1 and TRBJ2-3, with a possible D match to TRBD1 (6 bases). The V end lost 0 bases, the J end lost 0 bases, and 10 bases lay between the germline ends. The CDR3 is 16 amino acids. Germline V gene sequence: CDR1 MGHRA, CDR2 YSYEKL. The CDR3 protein is CASSQDGTPSTDTQYF. CDR3 sequence (DNA): TGCGCCAGCAGCCAAGATGGGACACCTAGCACAGATACGCAGTATTTT.

This clone was counted only a few times. The rearrangement links TRBV6-1 to TRBJ2-7; the match to TRBD2 covers 13 bases. Germline V gene sequence: CDR1 MNHNS, CDR2 SASEGT. Trimming at V came to 4 bases and at J to 9 bases, leaving 9 bases not matched to a gene. The CDR3 runs 15 residues. The CDR3 sequence: CASSGGTSGKLWQYF. The CDR3 DNA follows: TGTGCCAGCAGTGGAGGGACTAGCGGGAAGCTTTGGCAGTACTTC.

This clone has only a few counts. The rearrangement links TRBV4-3 to TRBJ1-4; D unresolved. The germline gives CDR1 LGHNA, CDR2 YSLEER. This CDR3 has 15 residues. Between the trimmed V and J ends, which lost 6 bases and 1 base, there was a span of 12 bases. Written as DNA, the CDR3 is TGCGCCAGCAGAACACAAGCGGGAACTAATGAAAAACTGTTTTTT. Residues: CASRTQAGTNEKLFF.

This chain uses TRBV10-3 with TRBJ2-7; no definite D call. V lost 3 bases to trimming and J lost 2 bases, with 5 bases between them. Germline V lookup: CDR1 ENHRY, CDR2 SYGVKD. This CDR3 is built from 12 residues. The CDR3 bases are TGTGCCATCAGTGAATATACCTACGAGCAGTACTTC. Its translation: CAISEYTYEQYF.

This clone has just a few counts. The V call is TRBV2, the J call TRBJ1-1; D possibly corresponds to TRBD1 (6 bases). The CDR3 loop spans 14 amino acids. CDR1 and CDR2 (germline): SNHLY, FYNNEI. Deletions cut 6 bases from V and 4 bases from J, with 15 bases between. CDR3 coding DNA: TGTGCCAGCAGGGTACAGGGTTTAGGCACTGAAGCTTTCTTT. Its protein product is CASRVQGLGTEAFF.

CDR3 residues: CASSQDERRGGHAYEQYF. CDR3 nucleotide sequence: TGTGCCAGCAGCCAAGACGAGCGGCGGGGGGGCCACGCCTACGAGCAGTACTTC. The rearrangement uses TRBV4-2 and TRBJ2-7; 9 nucleotides match TRBD2. This CDR3 region has 18 residues. The germline V gene has CDR1 LGHNA and CDR2 YNFKEQ. Unmatched junction bases numbered 11, after V lost 0 bases and J lost 2 bases.

The V gene is TRBV6-1, the J gene TRBJ1-2; a weak D match, TRBD1 (6 bases). This CDR3 is built from 17 residues. The V end was cut by 3 bases, the J end by 4 bases, with 21 bases between. Germline loops: CDR1 MNHNS, CDR2 SASEGT. CDR3 bases: TGTGCCAGCAGTGATTCGGCGGGGGCAGGCCCGTTCTATGGCTACACCTTC. Amino acid sequence: CASSDSAGAGPFYGYTF.

The chain uses TRBV7-9 and TRBJ2-7; D perhaps matches TRBD1 (6 bases). Trimming removed 5 bases at V and 4 bases at J, with 12 bases between. The length of the CDR3 is 13 residues. Germline V CDR1 and CDR2: SEHNR, FQNEAQ (reference sequence). CDR3 in amino acids: CASSGTGTYEQYF. CDR3 sequence (DNA): TGTGCCAGCAGCGGAACAGGGACGTACGAGCAGTACTTC.

This chain uses TRBV27 with TRBJ1-6, with D uncertain. V was shortened by 4 bases and J by 10 bases, with 17 bases between the two germline ends. The CDR3 covers 15 residues. The V gene's germline CDR1 is MNHEY and CDR2 SMNVEV (reference sequence). The CDR3 reads CASSSSGSVRSPLHF. The CDR3 DNA follows: TGTGCCAGCAGTTCCTCCGGGAGCGTGAGATCACCCCTCCACTTT.

The sample holds a few counts of this clone. The V and J genes are TRBV19 and TRBJ1-1, with unresolved D. CDR1 and CDR2 from the germline V gene are LNHDA and SQIVND (reference sequence). The CDR3 loop spans 14 amino acids. Trimming took 7 bases from V and 2 from J, leaving 14 bases between them. CDR3 region: CASTTLGANTEAFF. In nucleotides, the CDR3 is TGTGCCAGTACCACTTTAGGAGCTAACACTGAAGCTTTCTTT.

In this sample, this clone turned up once. The V gene is TRBV6-5, the J gene TRBJ1-6; D ambiguous. The CDR3 is 16 residues long. Germline V CDR1 and CDR2: MNHEY, SVGAGI. V lost 2 bases to trimming and J lost 2 bases, with 10 bases between them. The CDR3 DNA reads TGTGCCAGCAGTTACACAGTCCCCACCTATAATTCACCCCTCCACTTT. This sequence encodes CASSYTVPTYNSPLHF.

The chain carries TRBV28 and TRBJ2-7; weak D call: TRBD1 (5 bases). Trimming cost V 8 bases and J 6 bases, with 14 bases left between them. CDR1 is MDHEN, CDR2 SYDVKM, per germline. This CDR3 is built from 12 residues. CDR3 nucleotides: TGTGCCAGCGGAAGCAGGGTCGCCGAGCAGTACTTC. This sequence encodes CASGSRVAEQYF.